The rows below give T cell receptor beta chains drawn from one sample of a study of blood T cells in healthy people across ages. MiXCR, run by TCRdb on the 5' RACE reads, gives a single entry per CDR3 protein. Counted here are roughly 700,000 distinct CDR3 sequences, roughly 32% occurring once; the ten biggest clones make up 15% to 19%. The sample consisted of blood. The receptors were gathered from an elderly woman in good health. Both conserved end residues are part of each CDR3. The D gene is left open where the match is weak. Only some rows state a clone size, as once, few, many or a class for expanded clones.

size: many; D: .; V: TRBV20-1; J: TRBJ2-1; DNA: TGCAGTGCTAGGCGTGCGGCGGGGGCGCATATCAATGAGCAGTTCTTC; CDR3: CSARRAAGAHINEQFF
size: .; D: .; V: TRBV28; J: TRBJ2-1; DNA: TGTGCCAGCAGCCGGAAGGGGGGGACTGGCGGGGGCCCCACTTCTCAATACAATGAGCAGTTCTTC; CDR3: CASSRKGGTGGGPTSQYNEQFF
size: few; D: TRBD1; V: TRBV6-1; J: TRBJ1-1; DNA: TGTGCCAGCAGCGTCCTCGACAGGGAAACTGAAGCTTTCTTT; CDR3: CASSVLDRETEAFF
size: many; D: TRBD1; V: TRBV20-1; J: TRBJ1-4; DNA: TGCAGTGCTAGCATTGGGACAGCGAGTAATGAAAAACTGTTTTTT; CDR3: CSASIGTASNEKLFF
size: .; D: .; V: TRBV7-2; J: TRBJ2-5; DNA: TGTGCCAGCAGCTTAGACGGACACAACCAAGAGACCCAGTACTTC; CDR3: CASSLDGHNQETQYF
size: many; D: .; V: TRBV5-1; J: TRBJ2-1; DNA: TGCGCCAGCAGCTTGGGGGCAGGAAGCTCCTACAATGAGCAGTTCTTC; CDR3: CASSLGAGSSYNEQFF
size: few; D: TRBD1; V: TRBV20-1; J: TRBJ1-2; DNA: TGCAGTGCTGAGGACAGGGCCCGGGGGTTCTATGGCCACACCTTC; CDR3: CSAEDRARGFYGHTF
size: many; D: .; V: TRBV6-6; J: TRBJ1-2; DNA: TGTGCCAGCAGTTTCTATCCGGTGGGGGGGGATGGCTACACCTTC; CDR3: CASSFYPVGGDGYTF
size: few; D: .; V: TRBV2; J: TRBJ1-2; DNA: TGTGCCGGCCGGACATTCTACACCTTC; CDR3: CAGRTFYTF
size: few; D: .; V: TRBV10-3; J: TRBJ1-3; DNA: TGTGCCATCAGTGCGGACCTTCAGAGCTCTGGAAACACCATATATTTT; CDR3: CAISADLQSSGNTIYF